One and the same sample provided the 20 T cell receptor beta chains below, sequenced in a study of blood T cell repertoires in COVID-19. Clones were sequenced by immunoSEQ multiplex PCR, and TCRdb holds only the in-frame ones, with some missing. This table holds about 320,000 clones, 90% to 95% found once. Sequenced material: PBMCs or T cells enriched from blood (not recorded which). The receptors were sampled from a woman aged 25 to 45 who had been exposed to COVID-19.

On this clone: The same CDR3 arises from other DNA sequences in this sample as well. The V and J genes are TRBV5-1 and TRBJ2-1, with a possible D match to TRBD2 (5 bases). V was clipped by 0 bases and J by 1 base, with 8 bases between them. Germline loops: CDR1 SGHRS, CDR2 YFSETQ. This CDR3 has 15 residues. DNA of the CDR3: TGCGCCAGCAGCTTGGCCGGGGAATCCTACAATGAGCAGTTCTTC. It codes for CASSLAGESYNEQFF. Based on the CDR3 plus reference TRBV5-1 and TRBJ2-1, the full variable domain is KAGVTQTPRYLIKTRGQQVTLSCSPISGHRSVSWYQQTPGQGLQFLFEYFSETQRNKGNFPGRFSGRQFSNSRSEMNVSTLELGDSALYLCASSLAGESYNEQFFGPGTRLTVL.

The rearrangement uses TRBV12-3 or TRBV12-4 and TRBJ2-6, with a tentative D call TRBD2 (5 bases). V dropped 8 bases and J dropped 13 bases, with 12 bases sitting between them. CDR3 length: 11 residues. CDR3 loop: CASGLAKVLTF. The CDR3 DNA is TGTGCCAGCGGCCTAGCTAAAGTCCTGACTTTC.

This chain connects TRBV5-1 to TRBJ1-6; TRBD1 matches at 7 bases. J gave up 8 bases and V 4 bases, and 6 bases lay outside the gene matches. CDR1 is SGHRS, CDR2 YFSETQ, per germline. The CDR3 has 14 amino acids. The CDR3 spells CASSLGQLDSPLHF. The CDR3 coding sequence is TGCGCCAGCAGCCTGGGACAGCTAGATTCACCCCTCCACTTT.

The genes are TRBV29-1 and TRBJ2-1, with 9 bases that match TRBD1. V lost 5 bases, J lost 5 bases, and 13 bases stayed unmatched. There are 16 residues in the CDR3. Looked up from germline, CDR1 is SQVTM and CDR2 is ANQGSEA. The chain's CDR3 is CSVFPRDRVLNNEQFF. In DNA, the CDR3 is TGCAGCGTTTTCCCCCGGGACAGGGTTTTAAACAATGAGCAGTTCTTC.

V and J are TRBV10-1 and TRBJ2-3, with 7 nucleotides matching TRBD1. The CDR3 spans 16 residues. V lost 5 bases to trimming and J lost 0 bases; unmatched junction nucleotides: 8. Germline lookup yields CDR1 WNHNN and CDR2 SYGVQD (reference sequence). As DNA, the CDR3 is TGCGCCAGCAGTACTCCGGGACAGCCTAGCACAGATACGCAGTATTTT. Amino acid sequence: CASSTPGQPSTDTQYF.

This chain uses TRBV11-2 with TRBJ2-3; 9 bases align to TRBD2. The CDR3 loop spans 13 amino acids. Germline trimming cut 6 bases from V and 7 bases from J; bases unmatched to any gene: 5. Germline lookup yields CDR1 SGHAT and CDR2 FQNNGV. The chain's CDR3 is CASRIAGVHTQYF. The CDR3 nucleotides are TGTGCCAGCAGAATAGCGGGGGTGCATACGCAGTATTTT. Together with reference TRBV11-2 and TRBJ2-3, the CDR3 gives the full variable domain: EAGVAQSPRYKIIEKRQSVAFWCNPISGHATLYWYQQILGQGPKLLIQFQNNGVVDDSQLPKDRFSAERLKGVDSTLKIQPAKLEDSAVYLCASRIAGVHTQYFGPGTRLTVL.

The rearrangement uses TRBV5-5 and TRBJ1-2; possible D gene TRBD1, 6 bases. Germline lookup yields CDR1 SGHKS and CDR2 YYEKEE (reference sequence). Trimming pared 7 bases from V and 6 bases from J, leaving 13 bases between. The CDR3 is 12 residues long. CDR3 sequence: CASRIQGNGYTF. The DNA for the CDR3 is TGTGCCAGCCGCATTCAGGGGAATGGCTACACCTTC.

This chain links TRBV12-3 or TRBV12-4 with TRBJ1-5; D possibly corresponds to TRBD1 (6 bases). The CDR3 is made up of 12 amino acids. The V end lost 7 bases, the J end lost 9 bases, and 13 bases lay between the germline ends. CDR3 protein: CASTQGSGPQHF. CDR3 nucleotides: TGTGCCAGCACCCAGGGGAGTGGGCCCCAGCATTTT.

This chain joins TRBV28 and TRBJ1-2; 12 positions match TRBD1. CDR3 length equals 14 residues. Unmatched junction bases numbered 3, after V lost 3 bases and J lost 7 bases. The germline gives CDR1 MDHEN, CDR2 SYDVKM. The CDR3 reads CASSFGTGGFGYTF. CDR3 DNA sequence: TGTGCCAGCAGTTTCGGGACAGGGGGCTTTGGCTACACCTTC.

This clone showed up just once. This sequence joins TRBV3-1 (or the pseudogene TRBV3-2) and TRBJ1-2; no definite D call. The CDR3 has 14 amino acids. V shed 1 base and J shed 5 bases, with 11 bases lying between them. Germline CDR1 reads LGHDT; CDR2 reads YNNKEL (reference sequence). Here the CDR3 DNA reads TGTGCCAGCAGCCAAGCATCGTCCGGTTATGGCTACACCTTC. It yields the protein CASSQASSGYGYTF.

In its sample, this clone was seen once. The CDR3 spells CSVEGLARSTDTQYF. Written as DNA, the CDR3 is TGCAGCGTTGAAGGGCTAGCCAGGAGCACAGATACGCAGTATTTT. The rearrangement joins TRBV29-1 to TRBJ2-3; a possible D gene is TRBD2 (5 bases). Between the trimmed V and J ends, which lost 1 base and 0 bases, there was a span of 11 bases. Germline V gene sequence: CDR1 SQVTM, CDR2 ANQGSEA. This CDR3 spans 15 amino acids.

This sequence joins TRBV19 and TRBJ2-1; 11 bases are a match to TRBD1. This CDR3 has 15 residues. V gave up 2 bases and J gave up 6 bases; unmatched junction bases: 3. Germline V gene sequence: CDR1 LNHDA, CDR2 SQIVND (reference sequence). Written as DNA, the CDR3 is TGTGCCAGTAGTATAACCGGGACAGGGGGCAATGAGCAGTTCTTC. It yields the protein CASSITGTGGNEQFF.

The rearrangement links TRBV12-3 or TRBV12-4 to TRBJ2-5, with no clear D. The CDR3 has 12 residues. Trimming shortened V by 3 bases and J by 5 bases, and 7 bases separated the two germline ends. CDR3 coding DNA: TGTGCCAGCAGTTTCACTCGTGAGACCCAGTACTTC. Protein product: CASSFTRETQYF.

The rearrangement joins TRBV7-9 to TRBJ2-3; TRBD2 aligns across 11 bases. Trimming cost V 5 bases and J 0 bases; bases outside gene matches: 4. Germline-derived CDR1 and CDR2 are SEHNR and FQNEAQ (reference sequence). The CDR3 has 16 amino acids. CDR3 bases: TGTGCCAGCAGCCCCCGACTAGCGGGGAGCACAGATACGCAGTATTTT. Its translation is CASSPRLAGSTDTQYF.

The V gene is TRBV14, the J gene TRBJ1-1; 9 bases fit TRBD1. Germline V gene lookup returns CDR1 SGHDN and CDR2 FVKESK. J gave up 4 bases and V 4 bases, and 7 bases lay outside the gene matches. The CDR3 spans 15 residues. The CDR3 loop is CASSLTGGAGTEAFF. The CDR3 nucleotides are TGTGCCAGCAGCCTTACAGGGGGCGCAGGCACTGAAGCTTTCTTT.

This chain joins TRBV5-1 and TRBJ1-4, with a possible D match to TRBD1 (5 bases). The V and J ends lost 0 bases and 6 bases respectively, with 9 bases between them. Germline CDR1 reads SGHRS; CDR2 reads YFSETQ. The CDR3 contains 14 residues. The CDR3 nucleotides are TGCGCCAGCAGCTTGGGACAGCGACATGAAAAACTGTTTTTT. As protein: CASSLGQRHEKLFF.

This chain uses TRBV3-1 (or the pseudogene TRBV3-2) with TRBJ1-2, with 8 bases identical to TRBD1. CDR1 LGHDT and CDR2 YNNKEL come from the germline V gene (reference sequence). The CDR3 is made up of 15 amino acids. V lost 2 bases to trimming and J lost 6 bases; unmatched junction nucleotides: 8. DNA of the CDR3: TGTGCCAGCAGCCAACCGGACAGGGTCGTCGATGGCTACACCTTC. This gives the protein CASSQPDRVVDGYTF.

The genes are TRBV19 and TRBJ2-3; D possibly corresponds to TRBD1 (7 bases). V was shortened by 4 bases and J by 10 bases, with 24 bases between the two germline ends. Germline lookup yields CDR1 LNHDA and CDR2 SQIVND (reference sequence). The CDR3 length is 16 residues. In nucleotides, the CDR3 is TGTGCCAGTAGTACAGTCCCCGCAGGGGGGCACAAGGCGCAGTATTTT. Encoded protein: CASSTVPAGGHKAQYF.

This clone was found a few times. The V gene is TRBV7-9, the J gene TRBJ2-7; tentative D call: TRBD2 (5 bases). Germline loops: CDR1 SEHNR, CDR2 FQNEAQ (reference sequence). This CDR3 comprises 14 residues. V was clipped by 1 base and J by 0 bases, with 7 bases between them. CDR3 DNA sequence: TGTGCCAGCAGCTTAGATGCGGGCTCCTACGAGCAGTACTTC. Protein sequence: CASSLDAGSYEQYF.

This chain's CDR3 is CASSPNIAGGSTDTQYF. The CDR3 coding sequence is TGCGCCAGCAGCCCAAACATAGCGGGGGGGAGCACAGATACGCAGTATTTT. The chain is built from TRBV4-1 and TRBJ2-3; 11 nucleotides align to TRBD2. The CDR3 consists of 17 residues. Trimming at V came to 4 bases and at J to 0 bases, leaving 6 bases not matched to a gene. Germline V CDR1 and CDR2: MGHRA, YSYEKL.